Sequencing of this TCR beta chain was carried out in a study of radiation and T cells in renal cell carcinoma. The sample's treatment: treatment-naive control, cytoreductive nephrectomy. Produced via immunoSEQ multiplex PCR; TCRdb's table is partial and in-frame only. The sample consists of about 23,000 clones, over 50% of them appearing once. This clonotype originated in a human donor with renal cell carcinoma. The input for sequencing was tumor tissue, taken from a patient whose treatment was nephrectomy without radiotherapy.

The CDR3 sequence is CASSQALDRTYEQYF. In DNA form, the CDR3 reads TGTGCCAGCAGCCAAGCGCTGGATAGAACCTACGAGCAGTACTTC. The chain joins TRBV5-4 to TRBJ2-7; D gene unclear. Germline V lookup: CDR1 SGHNT, CDR2 YYREEE (reference sequence). The CDR3 runs 15 residues. The V gene lost 4 bases and the J gene lost 2 bases, with 16 bases spanning the gap.